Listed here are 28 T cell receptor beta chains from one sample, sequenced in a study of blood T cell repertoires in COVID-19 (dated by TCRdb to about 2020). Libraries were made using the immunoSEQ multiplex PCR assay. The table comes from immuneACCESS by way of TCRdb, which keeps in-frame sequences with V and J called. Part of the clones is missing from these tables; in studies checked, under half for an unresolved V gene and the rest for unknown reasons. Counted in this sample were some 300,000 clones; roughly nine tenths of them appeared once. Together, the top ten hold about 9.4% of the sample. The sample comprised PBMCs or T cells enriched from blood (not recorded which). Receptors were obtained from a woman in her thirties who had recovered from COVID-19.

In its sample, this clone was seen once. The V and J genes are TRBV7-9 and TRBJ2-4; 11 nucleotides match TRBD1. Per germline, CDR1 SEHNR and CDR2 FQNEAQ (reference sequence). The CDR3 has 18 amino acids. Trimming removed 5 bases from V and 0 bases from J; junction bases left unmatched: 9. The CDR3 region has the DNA TGTGCCAGCAGCGGCTTCTTAGGGACAGGGGGAGCCAAAAACATTCAGTACTTC. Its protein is CASSGFLGTGGAKNIQYF.

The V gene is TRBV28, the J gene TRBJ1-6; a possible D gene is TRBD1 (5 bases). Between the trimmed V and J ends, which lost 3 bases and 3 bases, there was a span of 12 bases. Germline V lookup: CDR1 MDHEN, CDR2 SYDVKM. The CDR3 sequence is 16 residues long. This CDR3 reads CASSLGGPLYNSPLHF. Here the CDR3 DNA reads TGTGCCAGCAGTTTGGGGGGTCCTCTCTATAATTCACCCCTCCACTTT.

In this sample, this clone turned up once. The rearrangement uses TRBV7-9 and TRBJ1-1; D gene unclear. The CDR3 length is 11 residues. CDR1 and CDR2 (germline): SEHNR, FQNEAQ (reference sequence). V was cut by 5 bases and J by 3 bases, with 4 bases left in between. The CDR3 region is CASSRDTEAFF. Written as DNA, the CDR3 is TGTGCCAGCAGCCGCGACACTGAAGCTTTCTTT.

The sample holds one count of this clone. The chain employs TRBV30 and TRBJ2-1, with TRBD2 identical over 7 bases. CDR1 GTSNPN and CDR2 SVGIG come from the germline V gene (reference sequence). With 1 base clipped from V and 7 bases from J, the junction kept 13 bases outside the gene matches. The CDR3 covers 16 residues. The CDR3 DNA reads TGTGCCTGGAGTGGTATGTCGGCGGGAGAAGGGAATGAGCAGTTCTTC. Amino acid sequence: CAWSGMSAGEGNEQFF.

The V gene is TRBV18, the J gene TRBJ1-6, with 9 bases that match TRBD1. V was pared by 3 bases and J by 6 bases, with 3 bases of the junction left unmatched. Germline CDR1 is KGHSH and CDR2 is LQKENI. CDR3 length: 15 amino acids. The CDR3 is CASSPLQGANSPLHF. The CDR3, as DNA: TGTGCCAGCTCACCGCTACAGGGGGCTAATTCACCCCTCCACTTT. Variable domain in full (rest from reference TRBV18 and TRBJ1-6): NAGVMQNPRHLVRRRGQEARLRCSPMKGHSHVYWYRQLPEEGLKFMVYLQKENIIDESGMPKERFSAEFPKEGPSILRIQQVVRGDSAAYFCASSPLQGANSPLHFGNGTRLTVT.

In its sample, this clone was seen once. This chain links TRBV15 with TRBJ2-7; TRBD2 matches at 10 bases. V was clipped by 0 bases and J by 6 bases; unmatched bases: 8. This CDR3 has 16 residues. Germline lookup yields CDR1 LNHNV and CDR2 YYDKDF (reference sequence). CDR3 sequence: CATSRDRSSGSREQYF. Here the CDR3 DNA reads TGTGCCACCAGCAGAGATAGGTCTAGCGGGAGTCGCGAGCAGTACTTC.

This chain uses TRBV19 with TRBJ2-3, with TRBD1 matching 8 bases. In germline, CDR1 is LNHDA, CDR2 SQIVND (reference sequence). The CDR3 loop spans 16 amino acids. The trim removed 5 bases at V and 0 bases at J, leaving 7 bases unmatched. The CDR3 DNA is TGTGCCAGTAGTCCGTGGACAGGGCGTAGCACAGATACGCAGTATTTT. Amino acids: CASSPWTGRSTDTQYF.

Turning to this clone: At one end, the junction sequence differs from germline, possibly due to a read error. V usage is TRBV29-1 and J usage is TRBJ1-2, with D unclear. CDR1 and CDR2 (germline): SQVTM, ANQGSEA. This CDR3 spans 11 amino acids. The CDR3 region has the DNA TGCAGCGTTAGCGGGAACTATAGCTACACCTTC. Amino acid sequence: CSVSGNYSYTF. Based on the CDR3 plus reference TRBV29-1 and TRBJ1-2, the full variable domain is SAVISQKPSRDICQRGTSLTIQCQVDSQVTMMFWYRQQPGQSLTLIATANQGSEATYESGFVIDKFPISRPNLTFSTLTVSNMSPEDSSIYLCSVSGNYSYTFGSGTRLTVV.

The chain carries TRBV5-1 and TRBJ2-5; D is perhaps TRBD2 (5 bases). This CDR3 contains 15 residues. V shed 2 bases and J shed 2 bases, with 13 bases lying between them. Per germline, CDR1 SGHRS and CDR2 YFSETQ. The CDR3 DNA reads TGCGCCAGCAGCTTAAGCGGCCGCCAACAAGAGACCCAGTACTTC. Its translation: CASSLSGRQQETQYF.

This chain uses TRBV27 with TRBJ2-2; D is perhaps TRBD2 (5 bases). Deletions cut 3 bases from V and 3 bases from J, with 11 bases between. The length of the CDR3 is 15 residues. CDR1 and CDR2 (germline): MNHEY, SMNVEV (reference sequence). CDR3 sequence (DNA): TGTGCCAGCAGTTTCTCAGGCGGGTACACCGGGGAGCTGTTTTTT. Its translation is CASSFSGGYTGELFF.

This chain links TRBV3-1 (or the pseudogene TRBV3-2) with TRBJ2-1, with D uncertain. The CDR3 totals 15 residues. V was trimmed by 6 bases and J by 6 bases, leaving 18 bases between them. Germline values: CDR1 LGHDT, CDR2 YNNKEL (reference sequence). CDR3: CASSRRGGEGNEQFF. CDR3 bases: TGTGCCAGCAGTCGGAGAGGCGGAGAAGGCAATGAGCAGTTCTTC.

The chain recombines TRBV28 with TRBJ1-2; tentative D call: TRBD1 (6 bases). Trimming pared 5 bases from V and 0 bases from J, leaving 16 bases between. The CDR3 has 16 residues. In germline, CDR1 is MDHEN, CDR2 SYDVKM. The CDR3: CASSPARGRANYGYTF. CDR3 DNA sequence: TGTGCCAGCAGTCCGGCAAGGGGGAGAGCTAACTATGGCTACACCTTC.

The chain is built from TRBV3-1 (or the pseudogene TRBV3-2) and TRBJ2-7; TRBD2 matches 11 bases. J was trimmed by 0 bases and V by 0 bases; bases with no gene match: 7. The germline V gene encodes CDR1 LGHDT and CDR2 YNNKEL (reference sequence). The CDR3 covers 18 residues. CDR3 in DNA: TGTGCCAGCAGCCAAGAGCGACTAGCGGGACTAAGCTCCTACGAGCAGTACTTC. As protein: CASSQERLAGLSSYEQYF.

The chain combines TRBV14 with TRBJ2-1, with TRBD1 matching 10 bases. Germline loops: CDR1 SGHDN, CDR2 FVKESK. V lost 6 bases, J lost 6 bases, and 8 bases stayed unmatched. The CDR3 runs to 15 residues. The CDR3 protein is CASSLRQGARNEQFF. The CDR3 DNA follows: TGTGCCAGCAGTCTAAGACAGGGGGCGCGCAATGAGCAGTTCTTC.

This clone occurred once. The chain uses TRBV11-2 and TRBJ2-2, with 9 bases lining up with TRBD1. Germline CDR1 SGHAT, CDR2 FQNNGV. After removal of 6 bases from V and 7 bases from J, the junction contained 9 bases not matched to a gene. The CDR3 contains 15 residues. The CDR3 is CASRPRDRVFGELFF. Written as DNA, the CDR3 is TGTGCCAGCAGGCCAAGGGACAGGGTTTTCGGGGAGCTGTTTTTT.

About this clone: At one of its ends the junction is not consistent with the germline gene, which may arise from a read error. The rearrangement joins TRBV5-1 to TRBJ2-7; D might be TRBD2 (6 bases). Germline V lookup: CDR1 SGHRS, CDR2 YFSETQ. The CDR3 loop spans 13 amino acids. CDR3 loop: CASSSGTEPGFIF. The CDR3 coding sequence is TGCGCCAGCAGCTCCGGGACTGAACCGGGATTCATCTTC.

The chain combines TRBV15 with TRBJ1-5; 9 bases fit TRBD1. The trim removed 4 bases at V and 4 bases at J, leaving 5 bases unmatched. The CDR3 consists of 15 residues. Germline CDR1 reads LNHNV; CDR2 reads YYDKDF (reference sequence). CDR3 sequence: CATSTGTGFNQPQHF. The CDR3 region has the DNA TGTGCCACCAGCACGGGGACAGGGTTTAATCAGCCCCAGCATTTT.

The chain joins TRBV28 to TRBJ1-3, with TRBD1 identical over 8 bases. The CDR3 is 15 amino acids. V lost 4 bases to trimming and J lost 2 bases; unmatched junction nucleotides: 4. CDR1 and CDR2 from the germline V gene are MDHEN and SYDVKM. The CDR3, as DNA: TGTGCCAGCAGTTATAACAGGGGGGCTGGAAACACCATATATTTT. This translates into CASSYNRGAGNTIYF.

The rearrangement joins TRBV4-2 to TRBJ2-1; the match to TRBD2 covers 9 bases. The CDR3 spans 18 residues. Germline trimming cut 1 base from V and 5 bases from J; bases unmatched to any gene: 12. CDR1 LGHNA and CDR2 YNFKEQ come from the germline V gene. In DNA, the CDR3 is TGTGCCAGCAGCCAAGCGGATTTCGGGCTAGCGGGAAACAATGAGCAGTTCTTC. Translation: CASSQADFGLAGNNEQFF.

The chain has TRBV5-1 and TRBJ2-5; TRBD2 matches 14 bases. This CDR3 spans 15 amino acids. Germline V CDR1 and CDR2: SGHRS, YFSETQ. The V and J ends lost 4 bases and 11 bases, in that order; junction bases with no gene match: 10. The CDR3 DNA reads TGCGCCAGCAGCGAACAAGGACTAGCGGGAGGTAATCAGTACTTC. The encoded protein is CASSEQGLAGGNQYF.

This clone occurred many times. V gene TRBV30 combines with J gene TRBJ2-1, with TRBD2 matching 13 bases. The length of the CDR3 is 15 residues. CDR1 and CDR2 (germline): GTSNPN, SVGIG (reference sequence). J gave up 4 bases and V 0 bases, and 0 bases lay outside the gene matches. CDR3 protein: CAWSVLAGGYNEQFF. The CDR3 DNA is TGTGCCTGGAGTGTACTAGCGGGAGGGTACAATGAGCAGTTCTTC.

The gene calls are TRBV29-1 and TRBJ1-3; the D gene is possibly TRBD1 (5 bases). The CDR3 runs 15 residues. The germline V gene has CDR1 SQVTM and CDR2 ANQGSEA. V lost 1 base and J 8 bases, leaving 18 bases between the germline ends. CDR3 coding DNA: TGCAGCGTTGAAGTTAACCATAGGGGCCCCGACACCATATATTTT. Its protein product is CSVEVNHRGPDTIYF.

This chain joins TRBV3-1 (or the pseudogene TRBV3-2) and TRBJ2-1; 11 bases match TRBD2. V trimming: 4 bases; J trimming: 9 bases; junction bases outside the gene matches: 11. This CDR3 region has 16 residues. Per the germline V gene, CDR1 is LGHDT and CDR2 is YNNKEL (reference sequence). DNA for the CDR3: TGTGCCAGCAGCCCTCCTTTAGCGGGAGGGCCAGGTGAGCAGTTCTTC. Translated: CASSPPLAGGPGEQFF.

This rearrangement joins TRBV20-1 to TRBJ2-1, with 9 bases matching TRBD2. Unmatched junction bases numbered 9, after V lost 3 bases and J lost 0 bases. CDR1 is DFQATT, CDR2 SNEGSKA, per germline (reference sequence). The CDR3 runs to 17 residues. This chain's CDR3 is CSASPTGLASSYNEQFF. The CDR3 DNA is TGCAGTGCTAGTCCCACGGGACTAGCTAGCTCCTACAATGAGCAGTTCTTC.

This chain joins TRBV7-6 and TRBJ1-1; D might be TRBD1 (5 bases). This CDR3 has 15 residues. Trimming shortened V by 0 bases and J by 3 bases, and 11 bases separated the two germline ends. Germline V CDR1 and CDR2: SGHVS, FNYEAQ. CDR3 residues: CASSLAPREDTEAFF. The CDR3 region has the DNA TGTGCCAGCAGCTTAGCGCCCAGGGAAGACACTGAAGCTTTCTTT.

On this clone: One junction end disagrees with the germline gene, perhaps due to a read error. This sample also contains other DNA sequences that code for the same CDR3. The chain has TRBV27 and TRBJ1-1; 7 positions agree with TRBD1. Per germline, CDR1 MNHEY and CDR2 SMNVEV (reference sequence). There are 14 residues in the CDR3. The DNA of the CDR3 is TGTGCCAGCAGTTACGGGACAGTGAATACTGAAGCTTTCTTT. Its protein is CASSYGTVNTEAFF.

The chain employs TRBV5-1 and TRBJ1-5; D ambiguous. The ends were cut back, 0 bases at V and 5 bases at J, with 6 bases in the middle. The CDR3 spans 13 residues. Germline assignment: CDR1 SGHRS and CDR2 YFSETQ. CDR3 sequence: CASSLGGYQPQHF. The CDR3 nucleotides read TGCGCCAGCAGCTTGGGAGGATATCAGCCCCAGCATTTT.

The CDR3 DNA reads as TGTGCCAGCAGTCCCAACCAACTTGGCTACACCTTC. Encoded protein: CASSPNQLGYTF. The V gene is TRBV6-2 or TRBV6-3, the J gene TRBJ1-2; D gene unclear. The V end was cut by 5 bases, the J end by 7 bases, with 11 bases between. This CDR3 is built from 12 residues. The germline V gene has CDR1 MNHEY and CDR2 SVGEGT.